The rows below give T cell receptor beta chains drawn from one sample of a study of glioma-infiltrating T cells. TCRdb re-derived calls from the multiplex PCR reads in MiXCR, one entry per CDR3 protein. In the table there are roughly 100,000 distinct CDR3 sequences, around 29% of which are singletons. Sequencing was carried out using glioma tissue, nonneoplastic brain tissue, or PBMCs (not recorded which). Receptor source: a human donor with low-grade glioma or glioblastoma, undergoing nonglioma brain surgery, or in good health (not recorded which). Each CDR3 is given with its conserved first and last residue. D genes are given only for firm matches. A row's size may be missing; if present it is once, few, many or a size class.

d_call cdr3_length j_call clone_size v_call cdr3_aa cdr3_nt
NA 13 TRBJ2-5 NA TRBV2 CASSGGREETQYF TGTGCCAGCAGTGGAGGCAGGGAAGAGACCCAGTACTTC
TRBD2 18 TRBJ2-4 NA TRBV19 CASSYGTSGGLAKNIQYF TGTGCCAGTAGCTACGGGACTAGCGGGGGCTTAGCCAAAAACATTCAGTACTTC
NA 14 TRBJ1-1 NA TRBV18 CASSPRWGGTEAFF TGTGCCAGCTCACCGCGGTGGGGGGGCACTGAAGCTTTCTTT
NA 14 TRBJ2-2 many TRBV6-1 CASLLTGNTGELFF TGTGCCAGTCTCTTGACAGGGAACACCGGGGAGCTGTTTTTT
TRBD1 15 TRBJ2-5 few TRBV3-1 CASRPRDRGQETQYF TGTGCCAGCAGACCACGGGACAGGGGGCAAGAGACCCAGTACTTC
TRBD1 14 TRBJ2-7 many TRBV7-6 CASSLVGQGYEQYF TGTGCCAGCAGCTTAGTGGGACAGGGCTACGAGCAGTACTTC
NA 11 TRBJ2-1 many TRBV2 CASSPKNEQFF TGTGCCAGCAGTCCGAAGAATGAGCAGTTCTTC
NA 13 TRBJ2-7 NA TRBV2 CASTTGLEGEKYF TGTGCCAGCACCACGGGTCTCGAGGGGGAGAAGTACTTC
NA 13 TRBJ2-3 NA TRBV7-3 CASSFQGADTQYF TGTGCCAGCAGCTTCCAAGGGGCAGATACGCAGTATTTT
NA 15 TRBJ1-2 NA TRBV10-3 CAISAPGETDHGYTF TGTGCCATCAGTGCTCCGGGGGAGACAGACCATGGATACACCTTC
TRBD2 16 TRBJ2-1 few TRBV7-2 CASSLVALAGGGEQFF TGTGCCAGCAGCTTAGTAGCCCTAGCGGGGGGGGGTGAGCAGTTCTTC
TRBD1 13 TRBJ1-2 NA TRBV7-2 CASSLGGQGTHTF TGTGCCAGCAGCTTAGGGGGACAGGGAACACACACCTTC
NA 16 TRBJ1-6 many TRBV6-1 CATLGLSSSYNSPLHF TGTGCCACTTTAGGTTTATCTAGCTCCTATAATTCACCCCTCCACTTT
NA 14 TRBJ1-5 many TRBV3-1 CASSHSVSNQPQHF TGTGCCAGCAGCCACAGCGTTAGCAATCAGCCCCAGCATTTT
NA 16 TRBJ2-2 NA TRBV18 CASSPSGTMWTGELFF TGTGCCAGCTCACCCTCCGGGACAATGTGGACCGGGGAGCTGTTTTTT
TRBD1 11 TRBJ1-1 NA TRBV28 CASKGQSEAFF TGTGCCAGCAAGGGACAGAGTGAAGCTTTCTTT
TRBD1 14 TRBJ1-5 many TRBV19 CASTRGGYNQPQHF TGTGCCAGTACCAGGGGGGGTTACAATCAGCCCCAGCATTTT
NA 12 TRBJ1-2 many TRBV20-1 CSAREGNYGYTF TGCAGTGCTAGAGAAGGGAACTATGGCTACACCTTC
NA 14 TRBJ2-5 NA TRBV9 CASSVGGTQETQYF TGTGCCAGCAGCGTAGGAGGGACTCAAGAGACCCAGTACTTC
TRBD2 16 TRBJ2-7 NA TRBV7-2 CASSFGGGALFYEQYF TGTGCCAGCAGCTTTGGCGGGGGGGCCCTTTTCTACGAGCAGTACTTC
NA 14 TRBJ1-1 many TRBV12-3/TRBV12-4 CASSLDFDSTEAFF TGTGCCAGCAGTTTAGATTTTGACAGTACTGAAGCTTTCTTT
NA 13 TRBJ1-5 few TRBV12-3/TRBV12-4 CASSYRVDQPQHF TGTGCCAGCAGCTACAGGGTGGATCAGCCCCAGCATTTT
NA 15 TRBJ1-6 NA TRBV7-3 CASSSRESNNSPLHF TGTGCCAGCAGCTCAAGGGAATCGAATAATTCACCCCTCCACTTT
TRBD2 13 TRBJ2-5 NA TRBV7-3 CASSPGGVETQYF TGTGCCAGCAGCCCCGGGGGGGTCGAGACCCAGTACTTC
NA 14 TRBJ1-4 many TRBV20-1 CSADPGTTNEKLFF TGCAGTGCTGACCCCGGGACAACTAATGAAAAACTGTTTTTT
TRBD1 16 TRBJ1-2 NA TRBV19 CASSLGPGQANYGYTF TGTGCCAGTAGCCTGGGGCCGGGACAGGCTAACTATGGCTACACCTTC
TRBD2 16 TRBJ2-3 few TRBV5-1 CASSLSGTGGPDTQYF TGCGCCAGCAGCTTGTCCGGAACGGGGGGGCCGGATACGCAGTATTTT
NA 12 TRBJ1-2 few TRBV12-3/TRBV12-4 CASSLGKYGYTF TGTGCCAGCAGTTTAGGGAAATATGGCTACACCTTC
NA 11 TRBJ1-1 NA TRBV24-1 CANSDQREQFF TGTGCCAACAGTGATCAAAGAGAGCAGTTCTTT
NA 15 TRBJ2-1 NA TRBV19 CASTASRGAYNEQFF TGTGCCAGTACTGCTTCGCGGGGAGCCTACAATGAGCAGTTCTTC
TRBD2 15 TRBJ2-3 few TRBV2 CASSPGGASTDTQYF TGTGCCAGCAGCCCCGGGGGGGCTAGCACAGATACGCAGTATTTT
NA 13 TRBJ1-1 many TRBV7-9 CASSLVAGIEAFF TGTGCCAGCAGCTTAGTAGCCGGAATTGAAGCTTTCTTT
NA 15 TRBJ2-7 NA TRBV5-1 CASSLRPGSSYEQYF TGCGCCAGCAGCTTGAGGCCGGGGTCTTCCTACGAGCAGTACTTC
NA 13 TRBJ2-7 many TRBV18 CASSPDGSYEQYF TGTGCCAGCTCACCAGACGGGTCCTACGAGCAGTACTTC
NA 14 TRBJ1-1 NA TRBV10-3 CAISPGKSGTEAFF TGTGCCATCAGTCCAGGGAAGTCGGGCACTGAAGCTTTCTTT
TRBD1 15 TRBJ2-5 few TRBV4-3 CASSRRGQGQETQYF TGCGCCAGCAGCCGCCGGGGACAGGGGCAAGAGACCCAGTACTTC
NA 15 TRBJ1-2 many TRBV7-2 CASMISGGTNYGYTF TGTGCCAGCATGATATCGGGGGGAACTAACTATGGCTACACCTTC
NA 13 TRBJ2-3 many TRBV11-2 CASSFLERDTQYF TGTGCCAGCAGCTTCCTAGAACGAGATACGCAGTATTTT
TRBD2 14 TRBJ2-7 NA TRBV2 CASSELAGGPPQYF TGTGCCAGCAGTGAGCTAGCGGGGGGCCCCCCACAGTACTTC
NA 17 TRBJ2-3 few TRBV6-6 CASSPFEGGVFTDTQYF TGTGCCAGCAGCCCCTTCGAAGGGGGGGTTTTCACAGATACGCAGTATTTT
NA 13 TRBJ1-2 NA TRBV18 CASSPWTDYGYTF TGTGCCAGCTCACCCTGGACGGACTATGGCTACACCTTC
NA 15 TRBJ1-1 many TRBV7-8 CASSLSAGHNTEAFF TGTGCCAGCAGCCTATCGGCAGGTCATAACACTGAAGCTTTCTTT
NA 17 TRBJ1-5 many TRBV18 CASSLLDSTVGNQPQHF TGTGCCAGCTCACTCCTAGACAGTACGGTCGGCAATCAGCCCCAGCATTTT
NA 13 TRBJ2-7 NA TRBV29-1 CSVPALLRDEQYF TGCAGCGTTCCGGCACTATTAAGGGACGAGCAGTACTTC
NA 13 TRBJ1-6 many TRBV4-3 CASSQDNRSPLHF TGCGCCAGCAGCCAAGATAATAGATCACCCCTCCACTTT
NA 13 TRBJ1-1 many TRBV20-1 CSAPVRPQSEAFF TGCAGTGCTCCTGTACGACCTCAAAGTGAAGCTTTCTTT
TRBD2 19 TRBJ2-1 NA TRBV4-1 CASSQSPGTSGGLYNEQLF TGCGCCAGCAGCCAATCCCCAGGGACTAGCGGGGGCTTATACAATGAGCAGCTCTTC
TRBD1 15 TRBJ2-7 many TRBV18 CASSPPGQGAHEQYF TGTGCCAGCTCACCACCGGGACAGGGGGCTCACGAGCAGTACTTC
NA 13 TRBJ2-3 many TRBV6-1 CASSPYGADTQYF TGTGCCAGCAGTCCTTACGGGGCAGATACGCAGTATTTT
NA 16 TRBJ2-3 many TRBV7-2 CASSSKPGLPTDTQYF TGTGCCAGCAGCTCAAAACCGGGACTCCCCACAGATACGCAGTATTTT
TRBD1 18 TRBJ2-6 many TRBV7-8 CASSPARDRGSGANVLTF TGTGCCAGCAGCCCTGCCCGGGACAGGGGTTCTGGGGCCAACGTCCTGACTTTC
NA 16 TRBJ1-2 NA TRBV2 CASEAPRVYTNYGYTF TGTGCCAGCGAGGCTCCCCGGGTCTACACTAACTATGGCTACACCTTC
NA 13 TRBJ2-7 many TRBV6-1 CASSAFSSYEQYF TGTGCCAGCAGTGCCTTTAGCTCCTACGAGCAGTACTTC